This is a list of T cell receptor beta chains from one sample in a study of CD8 T cells in ankylosing spondylitis. TCRdb recomputed calls from the 5' RACE reads with MiXCR, one row per CDR3 protein. The profile covers 700,000 to 850,000 distinct CDR3 sequences, with around 11% appearing a single time and about 0.49% taken by the ten largest. Sequencing used blood, either unsorted or a sorted T cell fraction (not recorded which). The origin of the receptors is a male donor with ankylosing spondylitis. Both conserved end residues are part of each CDR3. D genes are given only for firm matches. Size values are once, few and many counts, or a class for expanded clones, and some rows have none.

>TRBD2|TRBJ2-1|TRBV15|many
TGTGCCACCAGCAGTAGGCTAGCGGGAGCCTACAATGAGCAGTTCTTC
CATSSRLAGAYNEQFF
>NA|TRBJ1-4|TRBV12-3/TRBV12-4|NA
TGTGCCAGCAGCTCGGGTCCGAGGGTTGAAAAACTGTTTTTT
CASSSGPRVEKLFF
>NA|TRBJ2-3|TRBV20-1|few
TGCAGTGCTAGCGGATGGCTAAAGACTAGCACAGATACGCAGTATTTT
CSASGWLKTSTDTQYF
>NA|TRBJ1-2|TRBV5-1|NA
TGCGCCAGCAGCTTGGGTTTCCACCCAGAGTATGGCTACACCTTC
CASSLGFHPEYGYTF
>NA|TRBJ2-7|TRBV5-5|NA
TGTGCCAGCAGCTTGCCAGGGGAAGGCGAGCAGTACTTC
CASSLPGEGEQYF
>NA|TRBJ1-2|TRBV10-3|NA
TGTGCCATCAGTGCGGCAGGGACCTATGGCTACACCTTC
CAISAAGTYGYTF
>TRBD1|TRBJ1-2|TRBV7-2|many
TGTGCCAGCAGCTGGGACAGCACCTATGGCTACACCTTC
CASSWDSTYGYTF
>TRBD1|TRBJ1-5|TRBV28|NA
TGTGCCTCGGGGACAGGAGCCTATCAGCCCCAGCATTTT
CASGTGAYQPQHF
>NA|TRBJ1-5|TRBV4-3|few
TGCGCCAGCAGCCCAGCAAGGGGCGCGGGTCAGCCCCAGCATTTT
CASSPARGAGQPQHF
>NA|TRBJ1-3|TRBV6-5|NA
TGTGCCAGCAGTTACAGAGGGGAAAGGGGAAACACCATATATTTT
CASSYRGERGNTIYF
>TRBD1|TRBJ1-5|TRBV6-2/TRBV6-3|NA
TGTGCCAGCAGCACCCAGGGGGCAGGTTGGGCCCAGCATTTT
CASSTQGAGWAQHF
>TRBD2|TRBJ2-3|TRBV6-2/TRBV6-3|few
TGTGCCAGCAGTTACAGAGCGGGAGGGCGGGGAGATACGCAGTATTTT
CASSYRAGGRGDTQYF
>NA|TRBJ1-1|TRBV4-3|NA
TGCGCCAGCAGCCAAGAGCTGCTAGGGGGTAGGACTGAAGCTTTCTTT
CASSQELLGGRTEAFF
>NA|TRBJ1-1|TRBV5-1|few
TGCGCCAGCAGCTATATGTCGGGCACTGAAGCTTTCTTT
CASSYMSGTEAFF
>TRBD2|TRBJ2-1|TRBV29-1|NA
TGCAGCGTTGAACCGGGACTAGCGGGAGGGCGGTACAATGAGCAGTTCTTC
CSVEPGLAGGRYNEQFF
>NA|TRBJ1-6|TRBV27|NA
TGTGCCAGCAGGGGGGTAGGGGGAGTGTATGTTAATTCACCCCTCCACTTT
CASRGVGGVYVNSPLHF
>TRBD1|TRBJ1-2|TRBV20-1|few
TGCAGTGCAACAGGGGGCGGCTATGGCTACACCTTC
CSATGGGYGYTF
>NA|TRBJ2-7|TRBV4-3|few
TGCGCCAGCAGCCAAGATTTCAGGGTGGGCTACGAGCAGTACTTC
CASSQDFRVGYEQYF
>NA|TRBJ2-1|TRBV2|few
TGTGCCAGCAGCGCCAGCTTCCTTTTTAATGAGCAGTTCTTC
CASSASFLFNEQFF
>NA|TRBJ2-4|TRBV29-1|many
TGCTCCGTAAGACAGATCCTCGGAAACATTCAGTACTTC
CSVRQILGNIQYF
>NA|TRBJ1-3|TRBV12-3/TRBV12-4|many
TGTGCCAGCAGTTTAGCGCAGGGAAACACCATATATTTT
CASSLAQGNTIYF
>NA|TRBJ2-4|TRBV4-2|NA
TGTGCCAGCTCCTCATTGTCCAAAAACATTCAGTACTTC
CASSSLSKNIQYF
>TRBD1|TRBJ2-3|TRBV3-1|NA
TGTGCCAGCAGCCAAGTGATGGGACAGGGGGCAACAGATACGCAGTATTTT
CASSQVMGQGATDTQYF
>NA|TRBJ2-7|TRBV20-1|few
TGCAGTGCTCCTGACCTAACCTACGAGCAGTACTTC
CSAPDLTYEQYF
>TRBD2|TRBJ2-3|TRBV5-1|few
TGCGCCAGCAGCTTGACTAGCGGGGGTTCAGATACGCAGTATTTT
CASSLTSGGSDTQYF
>NA|TRBJ2-3|TRBV28|few
TGTGCCAGCCTATTATACCGGGACCGTTATACAGATACGCAGTATTTT
CASLLYRDRYTDTQYF
>TRBD1|TRBJ1-1|TRBV18|NA
TGTGCCAGCCGCAAGACAGGGGGTGGGGACACTGAAGCTTTCTTT
CASRKTGGGDTEAFF